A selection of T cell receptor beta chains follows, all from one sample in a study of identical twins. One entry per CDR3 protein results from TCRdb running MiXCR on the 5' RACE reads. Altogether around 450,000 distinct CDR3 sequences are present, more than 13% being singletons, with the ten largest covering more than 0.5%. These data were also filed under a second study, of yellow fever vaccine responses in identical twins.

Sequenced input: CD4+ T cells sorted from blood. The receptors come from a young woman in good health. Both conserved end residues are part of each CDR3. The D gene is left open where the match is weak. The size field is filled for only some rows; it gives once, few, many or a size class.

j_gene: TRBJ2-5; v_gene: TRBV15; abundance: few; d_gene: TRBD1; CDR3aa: CATSDRDRKETQYF; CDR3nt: TGTGCCACCAGCGACCGGGACAGAAAAGAGACCCAGTACTTC
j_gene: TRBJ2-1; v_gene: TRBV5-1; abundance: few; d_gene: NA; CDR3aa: CASSLKRLGGPSNEQFF; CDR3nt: TGCGCCAGCAGCTTGAAGCGATTGGGGGGACCCTCCAATGAGCAGTTCTTC
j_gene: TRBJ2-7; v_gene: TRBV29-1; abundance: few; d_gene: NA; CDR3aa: CSVAWAPGEQYF; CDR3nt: TGCAGCGTTGCTTGGGCCCCGGGGGAGCAGTACTTC
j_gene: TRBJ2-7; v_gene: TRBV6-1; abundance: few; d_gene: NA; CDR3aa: CANEVGLALSYEQYF; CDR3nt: TGTGCCAACGAAGTGGGGCTAGCGCTGTCCTACGAGCAGTACTTC
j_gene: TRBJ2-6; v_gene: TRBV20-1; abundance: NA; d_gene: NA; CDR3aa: CSARGTSGANVLTF; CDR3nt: TGCAGTGCTAGAGGGACAAGTGGGGCCAACGTCCTGACTTTC
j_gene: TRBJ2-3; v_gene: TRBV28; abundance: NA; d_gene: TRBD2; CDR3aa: CASSLSSGRVDTQYF; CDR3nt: TGTGCCAGCAGTTTGTCAAGCGGGAGGGTGGATACGCAGTATTTT
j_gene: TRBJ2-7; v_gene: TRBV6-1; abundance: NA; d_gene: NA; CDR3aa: CAGGWGRFPYEQYF; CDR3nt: TGTGCCGGGGGTTGGGGGAGGTTTCCCTACGAGCAGTACTTC
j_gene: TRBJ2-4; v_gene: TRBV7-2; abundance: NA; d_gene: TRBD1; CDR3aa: CASSLQGAGDIQYF; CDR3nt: TGTGCCAGCAGCCTTCAGGGGGCAGGAGACATTCAGTACTTC
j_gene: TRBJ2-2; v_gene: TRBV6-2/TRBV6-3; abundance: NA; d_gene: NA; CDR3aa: CASSPRATGELFF; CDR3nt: TGTGCCAGCAGTCCCCGTGCCACCGGGGAGCTGTTTTTT
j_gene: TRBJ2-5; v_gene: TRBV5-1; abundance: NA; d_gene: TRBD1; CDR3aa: CASKIWDRGQETQYF; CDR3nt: TGCGCCAGCAAAATTTGGGACAGGGGGCAAGAGACCCAGTACTTC
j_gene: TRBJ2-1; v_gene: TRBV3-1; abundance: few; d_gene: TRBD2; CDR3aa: CASSQRIGRGGNNEQFF; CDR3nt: TGTGCCAGCAGCCAAAGAATCGGGCGGGGGGGCAACAATGAGCAGTTCTTC
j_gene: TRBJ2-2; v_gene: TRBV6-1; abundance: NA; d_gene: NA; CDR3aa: CASSEPGELFF; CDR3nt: TGTGCCAGCAGTGAACCCGGGGAGCTGTTTTTT
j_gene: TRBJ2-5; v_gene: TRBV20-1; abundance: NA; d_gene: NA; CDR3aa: CSEPNRVFYETQYF; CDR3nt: TGCAGTGAGCCTAACAGGGTATTCTACGAGACCCAGTACTTC
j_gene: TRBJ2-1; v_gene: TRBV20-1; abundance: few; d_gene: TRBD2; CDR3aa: CSAINKREGLNEQFF; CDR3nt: TGCAGTGCTATAAATAAGAGGGAGGGTTTAAATGAGCAGTTCTTC
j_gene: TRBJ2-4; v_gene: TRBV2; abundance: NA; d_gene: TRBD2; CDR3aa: CASSERAAGAHF; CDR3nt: TGTGCCAGCAGTGAACGGGCAGCGGGAGCCCACTTC
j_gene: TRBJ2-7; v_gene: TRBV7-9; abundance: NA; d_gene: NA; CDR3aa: CASSPGLPAGEQYF; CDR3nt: TGTGCCAGCAGCCCGGGACTCCCTGCCGGCGAGCAGTACTTC
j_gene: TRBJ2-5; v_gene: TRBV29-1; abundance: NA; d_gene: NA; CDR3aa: CSVLGQLQETQYF; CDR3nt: TGCAGCGTTCTCGGACAGCTACAAGAGACCCAGTACTTC
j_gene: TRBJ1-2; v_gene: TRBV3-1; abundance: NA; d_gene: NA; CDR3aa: CASSQENRPDGYTF; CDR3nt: TGTGCCAGCAGCCAAGAAAACAGGCCGGATGGCTACACCTTC
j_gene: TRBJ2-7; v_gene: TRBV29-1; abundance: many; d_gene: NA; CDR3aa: CSVMRGTGYEQYF; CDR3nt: TGCAGCGTTATGAGGGGGACCGGTTACGAGCAGTACTTC
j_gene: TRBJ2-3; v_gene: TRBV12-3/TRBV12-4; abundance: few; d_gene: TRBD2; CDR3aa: CASSYLAGGLTDTQYF; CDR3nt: TGTGCCAGCAGTTATCTAGCGGGAGGGTTGACAGATACGCAGTATTTT
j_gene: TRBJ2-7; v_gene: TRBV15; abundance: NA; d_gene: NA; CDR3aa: CATSRGRDLYEQYF; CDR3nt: TGTGCCACCAGCAGAGGTCGGGACCTTTACGAGCAGTACTTC
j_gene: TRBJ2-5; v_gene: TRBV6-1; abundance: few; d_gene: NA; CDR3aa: CASSQTVAGATQYF; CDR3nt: TGTGCCAGCAGCCAAACAGTGGCCGGTGCCACCCAGTACTTC
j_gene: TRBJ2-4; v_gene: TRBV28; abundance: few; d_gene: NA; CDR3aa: CASSLPGWLAKNIQYF; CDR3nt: TGTGCCAGCAGTCTACCCGGCTGGTTAGCCAAAAACATTCAGTACTTC
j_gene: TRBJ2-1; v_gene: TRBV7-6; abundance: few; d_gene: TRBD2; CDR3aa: CASSFLAGTSGYNEQFF; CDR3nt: TGTGCCAGCAGCTTTCTCGCCGGGACTAGCGGATACAATGAGCAGTTCTTC
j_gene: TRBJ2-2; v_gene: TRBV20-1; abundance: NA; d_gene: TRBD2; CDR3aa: CSAIGLAGYTGELFF; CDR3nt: TGCAGTGCTATTGGACTAGCGGGGTACACCGGGGAGCTGTTTTTT
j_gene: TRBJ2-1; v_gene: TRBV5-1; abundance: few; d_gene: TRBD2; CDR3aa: CASSPKSGGLNYNEQFF; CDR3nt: TGCGCCAGCAGCCCAAAATCGGGGGGGCTTAACTACAATGAGCAGTTCTTC
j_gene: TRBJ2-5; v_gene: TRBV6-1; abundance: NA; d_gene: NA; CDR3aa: CASTPRQVEETQYF; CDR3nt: TGTGCCAGCACCCCCCGACAGGTCGAAGAGACCCAGTACTTC
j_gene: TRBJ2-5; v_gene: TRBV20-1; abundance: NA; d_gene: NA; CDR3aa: CSARLRAQETQYF; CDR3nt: TGCAGTGCTAGACTGCGGGCCCAAGAGACCCAGTACTTC
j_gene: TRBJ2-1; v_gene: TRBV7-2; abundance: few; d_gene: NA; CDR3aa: CASSRSSDSYNEQFF; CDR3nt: TGTGCCAGCAGCCGAAGCTCTGACTCCTACAATGAGCAGTTCTTC
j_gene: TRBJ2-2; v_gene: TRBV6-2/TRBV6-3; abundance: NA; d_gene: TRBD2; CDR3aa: CASSPGTSGRDPTGELFF; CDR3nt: TGTGCCAGCAGCCCCGGGACTAGCGGGAGAGATCCCACCGGGGAGCTGTTTTTT
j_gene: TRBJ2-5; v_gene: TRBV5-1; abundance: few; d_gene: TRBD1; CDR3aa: CASRADRERKETQYF; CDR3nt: TGCGCCAGCCGAGCAGACAGGGAGCGAAAAGAGACCCAGTACTTC
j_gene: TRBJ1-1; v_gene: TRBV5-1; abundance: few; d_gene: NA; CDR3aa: CASSPEGGKGPEAFF; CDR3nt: TGCGCCAGCAGCCCGGAAGGAGGGAAGGGTCCTGAAGCTTTCTTT
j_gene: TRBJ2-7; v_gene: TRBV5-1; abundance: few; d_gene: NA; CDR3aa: CASSLAGPTGYEQYF; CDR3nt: TGCGCCAGCAGCTTGGCAGGACCGACAGGCTACGAGCAGTACTTC
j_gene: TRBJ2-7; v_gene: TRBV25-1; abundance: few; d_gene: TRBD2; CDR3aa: CASSDRGGPSYEQYF; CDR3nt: TGTGCCAGCAGTGACCGCGGGGGGCCTTCGTACGAGCAGTACTTC
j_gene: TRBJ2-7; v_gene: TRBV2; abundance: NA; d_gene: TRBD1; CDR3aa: CASIRDRVTYEQYF; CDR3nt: TGTGCCAGCATCCGGGACAGGGTTACCTACGAGCAGTACTTC
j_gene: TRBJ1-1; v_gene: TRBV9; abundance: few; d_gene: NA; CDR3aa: CASSADPGRNTEAFF; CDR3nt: TGTGCCAGCAGCGCTGATCCCGGCAGGAACACTGAAGCTTTCTTT
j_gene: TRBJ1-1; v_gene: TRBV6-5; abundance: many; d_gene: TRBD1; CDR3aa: CASSYSRTGVTEAFF; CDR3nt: TGTGCCAGCAGTTACTCCCGGACAGGGGTAACTGAAGCTTTCTTT
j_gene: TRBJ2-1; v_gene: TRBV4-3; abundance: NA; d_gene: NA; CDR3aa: CASSQEFGLGNLEQFF; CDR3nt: TGCGCCAGCAGCCAAGAGTTCGGACTGGGCAACCTTGAGCAGTTCTTC
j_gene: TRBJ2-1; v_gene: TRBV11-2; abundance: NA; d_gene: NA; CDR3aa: CASSKEVAINEQFF; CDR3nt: TGTGCCAGCAGCAAAGAGGTGGCGATCAATGAGCAGTTCTTC
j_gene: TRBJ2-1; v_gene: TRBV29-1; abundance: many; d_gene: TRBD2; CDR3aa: CSVESGTSGGNEQFF; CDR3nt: TGCAGCGTTGAATCTGGGACTAGCGGGGGGAATGAGCAGTTCTTC
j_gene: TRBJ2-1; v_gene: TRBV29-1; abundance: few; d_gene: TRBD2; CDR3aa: CSVVFSGSSYNEQFF; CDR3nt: TGCAGCGTTGTATTTAGCGGGAGCTCCTACAATGAGCAGTTCTTC
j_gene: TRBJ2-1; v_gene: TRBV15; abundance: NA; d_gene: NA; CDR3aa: CATSRVTGALSYNEQFF; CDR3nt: TGTGCCACCAGCAGAGTAACGGGGGCACTATCCTACAATGAGCAGTTCTTC
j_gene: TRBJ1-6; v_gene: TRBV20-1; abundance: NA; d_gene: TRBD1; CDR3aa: CSAGQERNSPLHF; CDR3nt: TGCAGTGCTGGACAGGAGAGGAATTCACCCCTCCACTTT